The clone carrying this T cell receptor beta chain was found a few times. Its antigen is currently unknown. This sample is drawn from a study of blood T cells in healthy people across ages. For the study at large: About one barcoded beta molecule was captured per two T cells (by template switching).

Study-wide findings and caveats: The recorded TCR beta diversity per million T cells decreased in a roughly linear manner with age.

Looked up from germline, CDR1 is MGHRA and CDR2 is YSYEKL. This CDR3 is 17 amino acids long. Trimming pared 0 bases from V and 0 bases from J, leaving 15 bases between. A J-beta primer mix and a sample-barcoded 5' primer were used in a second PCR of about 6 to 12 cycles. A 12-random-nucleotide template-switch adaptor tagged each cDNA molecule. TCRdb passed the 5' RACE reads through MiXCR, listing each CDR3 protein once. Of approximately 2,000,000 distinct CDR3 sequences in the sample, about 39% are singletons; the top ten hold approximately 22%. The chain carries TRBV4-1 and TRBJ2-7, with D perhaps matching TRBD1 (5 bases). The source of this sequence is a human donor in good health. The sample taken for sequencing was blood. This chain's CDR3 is CASSQEQVTVTSYEQYF. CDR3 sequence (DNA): TGCGCCAGCAGCCAAGAACAAGTGACAGTCACCTCCTACGAGCAGTACTTC.